A selection of T cell receptor beta chains follows, all from one sample in a study of cytomegalovirus exposure and HLA in healthy donors. The table came from immunoSEQ multiplex PCR; TCRdb's copy has only in-frame clones and leaves some out. The sample gives about 200,000 clones, roughly an eighth of which show up once; 7.8% is in the top ten. Source material: PBMCs. Source of these receptors: a man aged 45 to 65 in good health and CMV-seropositive. CDR3s include the opening cysteine and the closing phenylalanine or tryptophan. D genes are given only for firm matches. Not all rows give a size; the values are once, few, many and, for expanded clones, a class.

v_gene	j_gene	d_gene	len	abundance	CDR3aa	CDR3nt
TRBV7-9	TRBJ2-5	TRBD1	14	-	CASSLNSGGETQYF	TGTGCCAGCAGCTTAAACTCAGGGGGAGAGACCCAGTACTTC
TRBV2	TRBJ2-1	TRBD2	18	-	CASSDLTLAGGRYNEQFF	TGTGCCAGCAGCGACTTAACCCTAGCGGGGGGGCGGTACAATGAGCAGTTCTTC
TRBV9	TRBJ1-5	-	14	-	CASSVGGGRQPQHF	TGTGCCAGCAGCGTAGGGGGGGGAAGACAGCCCCAGCATTTT
TRBV7-6	TRBJ2-1	-	13	-	CASSTSRDNEQFF	TGTGCCAGCAGCACGAGTAGAGACAATGAGCAGTTCTTC
TRBV7-9	TRBJ2-1	-	17	few	CASSLTPGTNTYNEQFF	TGTGCCAGCAGCTTAACTCCCGGGACAAACACCTACAATGAGCAGTTCTTC
TRBV19	TRBJ1-1	TRBD1	13	few	CASSGQGMSEAFF	TGTGCCAGTAGTGGACAGGGTATGTCTGAAGCTTTCTTT
TRBV4-3	TRBJ2-1	TRBD2	18	few	CASSHETTSGGFYNEQFF	TGCGCCAGCAGCCATGAAACGACTAGCGGGGGGTTCTACAATGAGCAGTTCTTC
TRBV7-3	TRBJ1-1	-	13	-	CASSSAGGAEAFF	TGTGCCAGCAGCTCAGCTGGTGGAGCTGAAGCTTTCTTT
TRBV7-6	TRBJ1-2	-	13	few	CASSLVSQRGYTF	TGTGCCAGCAGCTTAGTTTCGCAGCGTGGCTACACCTTC
TRBV5-1	TRBJ1-1	TRBD1	12	few	CASSYPGQEAFF	TGCGCCAGCAGCTACCCGGGACAGGAAGCTTTCTTT
TRBV19	TRBJ2-5	TRBD1	11	-	CASSKGQAQYF	TGTGCCAGTAGTAAAGGACAGGCCCAGTACTTC
TRBV7-3	TRBJ2-5	TRBD1	13	-	CASSKQGVETQYF	TGTGCCAGCAGCAAACAGGGGGTCGAGACCCAGTACTTC
TRBV2	TRBJ1-5	-	14	few	CASSGGAANQPQHF	TGTGCCAGCTCAGGAGGGGCGGCGAATCAGCCCCAGCATTTT
TRBV4-3	TRBJ1-2	-	14	few	CASSQVKGVYGYTF	TGCGCCAGCAGCCAAGTAAAAGGGGTCTATGGCTACACCTTC
TRBV18	TRBJ1-2	-	15	-	CASSPQTGTHYGYTF	TGTGCCAGCTCACCACAAACAGGGACGCACTATGGCTACACCTTC
TRBV5-1	TRBJ2-5	-	13	-	CASSGWTQETQYF	TGCGCCAGCAGCGGGTGGACTCAAGAGACCCAGTACTTC
TRBV9	TRBJ1-2	-	14	few	CASSVDRVAYGYTF	TGTGCCAGCAGCGTAGACAGGGTTGCCTATGGCTACACCTTC